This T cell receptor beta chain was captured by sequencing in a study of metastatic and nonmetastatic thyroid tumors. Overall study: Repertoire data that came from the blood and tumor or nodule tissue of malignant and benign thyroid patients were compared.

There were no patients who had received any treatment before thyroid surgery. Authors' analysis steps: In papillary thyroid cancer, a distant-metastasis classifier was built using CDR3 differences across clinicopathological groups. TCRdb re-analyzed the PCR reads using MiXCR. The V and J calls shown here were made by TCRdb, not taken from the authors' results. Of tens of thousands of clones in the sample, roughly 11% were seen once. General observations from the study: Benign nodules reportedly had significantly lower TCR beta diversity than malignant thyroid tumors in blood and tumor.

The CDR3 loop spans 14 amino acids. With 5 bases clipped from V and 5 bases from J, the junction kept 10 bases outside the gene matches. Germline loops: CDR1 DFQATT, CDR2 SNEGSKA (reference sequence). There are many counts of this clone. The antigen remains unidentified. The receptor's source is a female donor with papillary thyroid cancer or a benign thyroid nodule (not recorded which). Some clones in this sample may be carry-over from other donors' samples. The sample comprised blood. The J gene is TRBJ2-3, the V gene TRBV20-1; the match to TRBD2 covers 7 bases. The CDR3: CSADLGGSGDTQYF. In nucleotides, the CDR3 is TGCAGTGCTGACCTGGGGGGGAGCGGAGATACGCAGTATTTT.